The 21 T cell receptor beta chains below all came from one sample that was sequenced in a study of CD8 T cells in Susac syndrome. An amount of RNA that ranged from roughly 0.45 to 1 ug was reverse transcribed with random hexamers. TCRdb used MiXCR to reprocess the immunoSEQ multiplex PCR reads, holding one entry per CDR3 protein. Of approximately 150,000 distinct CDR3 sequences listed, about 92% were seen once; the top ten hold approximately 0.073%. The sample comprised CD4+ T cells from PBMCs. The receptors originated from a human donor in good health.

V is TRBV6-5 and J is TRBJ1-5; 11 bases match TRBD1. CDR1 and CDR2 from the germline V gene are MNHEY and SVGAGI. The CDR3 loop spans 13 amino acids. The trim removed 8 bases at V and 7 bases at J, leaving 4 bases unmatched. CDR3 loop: CASGQGARQPQHF. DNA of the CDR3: TGTGCCAGCGGACAGGGGGCGAGGCAGCCCCAGCATTTT.

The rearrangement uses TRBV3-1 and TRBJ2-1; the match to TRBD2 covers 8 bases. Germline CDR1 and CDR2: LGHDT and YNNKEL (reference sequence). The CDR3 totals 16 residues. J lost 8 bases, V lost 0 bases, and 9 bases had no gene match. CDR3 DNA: TGTGCCAGCAGCCAAGACTCGGGGGGGGGCCACGATGAGCAGTTCTTC. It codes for CASSQDSGGGHDEQFF.

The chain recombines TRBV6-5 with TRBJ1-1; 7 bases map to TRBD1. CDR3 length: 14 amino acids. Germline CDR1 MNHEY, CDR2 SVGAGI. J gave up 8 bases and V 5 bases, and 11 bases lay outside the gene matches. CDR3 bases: TGTGCCAGCAGTCGCCCGGACAGGCGACTCGAAGCTTTCTTT. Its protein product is CASSRPDRRLEAFF.

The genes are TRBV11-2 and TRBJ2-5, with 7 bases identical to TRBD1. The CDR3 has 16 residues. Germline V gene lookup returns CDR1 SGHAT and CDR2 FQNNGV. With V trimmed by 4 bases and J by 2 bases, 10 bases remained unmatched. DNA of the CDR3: TGTGCCAGCAGCTCGTTCTCATGGGACAGACAAGAGACCCAGTACTTC. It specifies CASSSFSWDRQETQYF.

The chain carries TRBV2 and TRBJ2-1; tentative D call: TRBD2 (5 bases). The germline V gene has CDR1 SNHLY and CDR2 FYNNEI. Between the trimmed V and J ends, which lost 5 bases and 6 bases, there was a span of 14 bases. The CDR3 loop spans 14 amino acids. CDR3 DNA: TGTGCCAGCAGTCCTCTCGGGGTTGGCAATGAGCAGTTCTTC. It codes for CASSPLGVGNEQFF.

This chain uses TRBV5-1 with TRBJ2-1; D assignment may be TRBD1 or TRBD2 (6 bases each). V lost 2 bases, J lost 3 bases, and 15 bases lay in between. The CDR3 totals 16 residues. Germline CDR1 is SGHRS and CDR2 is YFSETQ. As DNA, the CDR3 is TGCGCCAGCAGCTTAGGGGGAGGAGGGAACTACAATGAGCAGTTCTTC. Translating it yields CASSLGGGGNYNEQFF.

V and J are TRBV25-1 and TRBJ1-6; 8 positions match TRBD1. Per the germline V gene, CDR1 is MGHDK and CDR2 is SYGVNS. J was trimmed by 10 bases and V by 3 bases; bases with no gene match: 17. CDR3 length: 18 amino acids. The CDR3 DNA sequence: TGTGCCAGCAGTGACCCAGGGGGCGTGATTGGAGGCAACTCACCCCTCCACTTT. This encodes CASSDPGGVIGGNSPLHF. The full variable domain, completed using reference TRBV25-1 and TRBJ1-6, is EADIYQTPRYLVIGTGKKITLECSQTMGHDKMYWYQQDPGMELHLIHYSYGVNSTEKGDLSSESTVSRIRTEHFPLTLESARPSHTSQYLCASSDPGGVIGGNSPLHFGNGTRLTVT.

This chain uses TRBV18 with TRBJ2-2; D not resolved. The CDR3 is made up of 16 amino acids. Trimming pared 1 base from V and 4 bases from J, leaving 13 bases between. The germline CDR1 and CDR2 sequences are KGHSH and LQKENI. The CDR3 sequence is CASSPQLQPSTGELFF. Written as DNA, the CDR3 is TGTGCCAGCTCACCACAGTTACAGCCATCCACCGGGGAGCTGTTTTTT.

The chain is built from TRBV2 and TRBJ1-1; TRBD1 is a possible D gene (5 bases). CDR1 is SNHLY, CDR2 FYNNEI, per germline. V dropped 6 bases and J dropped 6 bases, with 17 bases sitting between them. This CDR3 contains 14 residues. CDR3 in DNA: TGTGCCAGCAGGGGGACGGTGGACGGAGCTGAAGCTTTCTTT. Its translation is CASRGTVDGAEAFF. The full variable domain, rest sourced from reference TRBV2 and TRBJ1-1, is EPEVTQTPSHQVTQMGQEVILRCVPISNHLYFYWYRQILGQKVEFLVSFYNNEISEKSEIFDDQFSVERPDGSNFTLKIRSTKLEDSAMYFCASRGTVDGAEAFFGQGTRLTVV.

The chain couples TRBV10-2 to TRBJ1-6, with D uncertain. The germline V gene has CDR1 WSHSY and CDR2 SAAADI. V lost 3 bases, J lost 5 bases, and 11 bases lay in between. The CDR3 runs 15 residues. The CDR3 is CASSDQAADNSPLHF. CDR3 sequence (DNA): TGCGCCAGCAGTGATCAGGCGGCCGATAATTCACCCCTCCACTTT.

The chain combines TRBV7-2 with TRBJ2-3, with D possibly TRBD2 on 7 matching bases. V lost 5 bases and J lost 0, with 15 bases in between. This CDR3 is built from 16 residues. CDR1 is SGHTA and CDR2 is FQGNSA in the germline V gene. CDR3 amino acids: CASSPSQGGSTDTQYF. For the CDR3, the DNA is TGTGCCAGCAGCCCGTCACAGGGAGGGAGCACAGATACGCAGTATTTT.

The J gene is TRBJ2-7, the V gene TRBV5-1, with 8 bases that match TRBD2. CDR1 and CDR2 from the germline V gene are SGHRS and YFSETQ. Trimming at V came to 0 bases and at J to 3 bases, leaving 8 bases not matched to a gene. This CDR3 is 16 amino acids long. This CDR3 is CASSLAPAGEDYEQYF. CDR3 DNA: TGCGCCAGCAGCTTGGCGCCAGCGGGAGAGGACTACGAGCAGTACTTC.

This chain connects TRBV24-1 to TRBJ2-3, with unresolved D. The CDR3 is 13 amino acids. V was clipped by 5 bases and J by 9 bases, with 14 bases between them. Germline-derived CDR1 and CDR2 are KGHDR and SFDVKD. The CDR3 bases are TGTGCCACCAGTGTCCCCGAGCGAAGGACGCAGTATTTT. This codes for CATSVPERRTQYF.

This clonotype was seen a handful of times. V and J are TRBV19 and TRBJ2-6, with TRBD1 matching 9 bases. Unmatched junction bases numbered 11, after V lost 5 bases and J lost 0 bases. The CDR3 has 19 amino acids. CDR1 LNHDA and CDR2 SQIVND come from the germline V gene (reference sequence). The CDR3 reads CASSGEAQGANSGANVLTF. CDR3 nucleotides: TGTGCCAGTAGTGGGGAGGCACAGGGGGCTAACTCTGGGGCCAACGTCCTGACTTTC.

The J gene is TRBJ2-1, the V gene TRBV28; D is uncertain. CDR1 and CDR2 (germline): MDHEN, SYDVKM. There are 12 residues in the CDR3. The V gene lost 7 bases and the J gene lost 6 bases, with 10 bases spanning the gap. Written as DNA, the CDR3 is TGTGCCAGCACCCAAAGTCGCAATGAGCAGTTCTTC. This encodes CASTQSRNEQFF. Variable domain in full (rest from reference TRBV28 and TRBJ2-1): DVKVTQSSRYLVKRTGEKVFLECVQDMDHENMFWYRQDPGLGLRLIYFSYDVKMKEKGDIPEGYSVSREKKERFSLILESASTNQTSMYLCASTQSRNEQFFGPGTRLTVL.

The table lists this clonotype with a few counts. CDR3 DNA: TGTGCCAGCAGCATAACGACAGGGGCCAGCTCCTACGAGCAGTACTTC. Translation: CASSITTGASSYEQYF. The chain joins TRBV6-1 to TRBJ2-7, with 8 positions matching TRBD1. With 6 bases clipped from V and 0 bases from J, the junction kept 10 bases outside the gene matches. The germline CDR1 and CDR2 sequences are MNHNS and SASEGT. CDR3 size: 16 residues.

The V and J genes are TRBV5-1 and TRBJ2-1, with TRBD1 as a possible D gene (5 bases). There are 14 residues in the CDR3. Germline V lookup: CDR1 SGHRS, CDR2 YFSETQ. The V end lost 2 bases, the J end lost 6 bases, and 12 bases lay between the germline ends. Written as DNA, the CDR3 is TGCGCCAGCAGCTTACCAGGGTCCGGCAATGAGCAGTTCTTC. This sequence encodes CASSLPGSGNEQFF. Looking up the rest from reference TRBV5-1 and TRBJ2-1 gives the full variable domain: KAGVTQTPRYLIKTRGQQVTLSCSPISGHRSVSWYQQTPGQGLQFLFEYFSETQRNKGNFPGRFSGRQFSNSRSEMNVSTLELGDSALYLCASSLPGSGNEQFFGPGTRLTVL.

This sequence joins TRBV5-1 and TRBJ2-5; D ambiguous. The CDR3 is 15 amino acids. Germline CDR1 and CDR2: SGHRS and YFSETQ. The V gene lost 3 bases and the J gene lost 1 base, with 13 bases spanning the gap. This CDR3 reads CASSSSGSLQETQYF. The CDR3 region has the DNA TGCGCCAGCAGCTCCTCGGGCAGTCTCCAAGAGACCCAGTACTTC.

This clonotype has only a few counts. This CDR3 is CASSTGGSGNTIYF. In nucleotides, the CDR3 is TGTGCCAGCAGTACAGGGGGGTCTGGAAACACCATATATTTT. The rearrangement links TRBV6-5 to TRBJ1-3; 8 bases align to TRBD1. Germline loops: CDR1 MNHEY, CDR2 SVGAGI. The V and J ends lost 5 bases and 1 base, in that order; junction bases with no gene match: 1. This CDR3 is built from 14 residues.

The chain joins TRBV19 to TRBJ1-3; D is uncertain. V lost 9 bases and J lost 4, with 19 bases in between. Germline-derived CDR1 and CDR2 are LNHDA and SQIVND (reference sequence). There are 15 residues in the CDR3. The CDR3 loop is CASSGRASLGNTIYF. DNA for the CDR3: TGTGCCAGCAGTGGACGGGCCTCTCTGGGAAACACCATATATTTT.

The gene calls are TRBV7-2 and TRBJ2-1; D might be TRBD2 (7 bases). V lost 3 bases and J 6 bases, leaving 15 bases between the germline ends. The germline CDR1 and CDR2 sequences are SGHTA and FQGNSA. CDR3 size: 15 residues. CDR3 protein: CASSLGGRKGNEQFF. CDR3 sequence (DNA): TGTGCCAGCAGCTTGGGGGGGCGCAAGGGCAATGAGCAGTTCTTC.